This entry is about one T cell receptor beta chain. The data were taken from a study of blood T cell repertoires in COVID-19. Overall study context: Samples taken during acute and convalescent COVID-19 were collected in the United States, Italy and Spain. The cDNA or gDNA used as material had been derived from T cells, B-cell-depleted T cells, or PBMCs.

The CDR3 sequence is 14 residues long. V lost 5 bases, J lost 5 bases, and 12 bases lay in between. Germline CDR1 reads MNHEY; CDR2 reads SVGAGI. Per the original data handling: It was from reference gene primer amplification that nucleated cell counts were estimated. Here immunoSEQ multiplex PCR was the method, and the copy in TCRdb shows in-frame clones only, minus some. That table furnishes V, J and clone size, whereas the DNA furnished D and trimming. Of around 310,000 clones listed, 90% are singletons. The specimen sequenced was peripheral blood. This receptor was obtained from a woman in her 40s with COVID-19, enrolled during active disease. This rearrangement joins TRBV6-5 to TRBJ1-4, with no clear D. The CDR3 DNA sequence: TGTGCCAGCAGTAACCTGGCAGTCAATGAAAAACTGTTTTTT. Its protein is CASSNLAVNEKLFF.